These 5 T cell receptor beta chains were all obtained from the same sample, sequenced in a study of T cells expressing NK-cell markers. TCRdb reworked the 5' RACE reads into one entry per CDR3 protein, no DNA. This repertoire includes 200,000 to 300,000 distinct CDR3 sequences. Material: blood T cells: a sorted CD56 or NKG2C T cell subset, CD4+ or CD8+ T cells, or bulk PBMC T cells (not recorded which). Receptors originate from a woman aged 18 to 75 in good health.

J is TRBJ2-6 and V is TRBV6-5. The germline gives CDR1 MNHEY, CDR2 SVGAGI. CDR3 length: 12 residues. This CDR3 is CASASGANVLTF.

CDR3 region: CASSHVATSGNTETQYF. The chain recombines TRBV3-1 with TRBJ2-5; TCRdb indicates TRBD2, and absent DNA this call remains unverified. The CDR3 has 17 amino acids. Germline CDR1 and CDR2: LGHDT and YNNKEL (reference sequence).

The chain recombines TRBV5-1 with TRBJ1-2; TCRdb returns TRBD1, unconfirmable since there is no DNA. Germline V gene lookup returns CDR1 SGHRS and CDR2 YFSETQ. This CDR3 contains 14 residues. CDR3 amino acids: CASSLVPGGYGYTF.

The genes are TRBV12-3 or TRBV12-4 and TRBJ1-1. The CDR3 is 14 residues long. CDR3 residues: CASSLILLNTEAFF.

The V gene is TRBV5-4, the J gene TRBJ2-1; TCRdb designates TRBD1, a call that cannot be tested without DNA. Germline V CDR1 and CDR2: SGHNT, YYREEE (reference sequence). This CDR3 is built from 15 residues. The CDR3 here is CASSLPGGANNEQFF.